A few counts support the clone carrying this T cell receptor beta chain. Co-extracted RNA and DNA came from roughly 20-30 mg of unsorted bulk tissue. Researchers generated TCR beta cDNA from roughly 520 ng of total RNA, relying on a constant-region primer. Libraries of TCR beta came from three nested multiplex PCR rounds with slightly modified ARM-PCR. It was with TRBV1-TRBV30 forward primers and a C-beta reverse primer that the first two PCR rounds were run, at around 10 cycles each. TCRdb reprocessed the multiplex PCR reads with MiXCR, giving one entry per CDR3 protein. The sample carries just over 30,000 distinct CDR3 sequences, around 70% recorded once. This record comes from a study of tumor-infiltrating lymphocytes in primary liver carcinoma. This CDR3 has 12 residues. Germline CDR1 is SQVTM and CDR2 is ANQGSEA. The V gene lost 7 bases and the J gene lost 1 base, with 10 bases spanning the gap.

The material sequenced was liver tumor tissue from sampling region 3. Sample subset: tumor region T3, left-lateral pole. The chain joins TRBV29-1 to TRBJ2-5; D remains ambiguous. The receptor's source is a woman aged 25 to 39 with primary liver carcinoma and hepatitis B virus infection. Here the CDR3 DNA reads TGCAGCGCCGTGGCAAGCCAAGAGACCCAGTACTTC. This translates into CSAVASQETQYF.